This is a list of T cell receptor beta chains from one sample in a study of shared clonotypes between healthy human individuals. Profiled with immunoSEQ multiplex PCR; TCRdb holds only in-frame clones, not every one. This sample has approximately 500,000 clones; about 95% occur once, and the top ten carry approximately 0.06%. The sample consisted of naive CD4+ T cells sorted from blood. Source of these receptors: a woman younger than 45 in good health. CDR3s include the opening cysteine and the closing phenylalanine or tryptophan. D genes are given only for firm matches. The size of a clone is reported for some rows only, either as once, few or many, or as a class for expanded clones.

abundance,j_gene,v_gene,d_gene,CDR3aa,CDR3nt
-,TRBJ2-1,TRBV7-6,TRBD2,CASSLEPGLAGAAYNEQFF,TGTGCCAGCAGCTTAGAGCCGGGACTAGCGGGAGCTGCCTACAATGAGCAGTTCTTC
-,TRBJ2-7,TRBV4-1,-,CASSQGLEAEGLYEQYF,TGCGCCAGCAGCCAAGGTTTGGAAGCGGAGGGGTTATACGAGCAGTACTTC
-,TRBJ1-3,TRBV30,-,CAWKSAYYGNTIYF,TGTGCCTGGAAGTCCGCATACTATGGAAACACCATATATTTT
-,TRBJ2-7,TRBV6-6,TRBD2,CASGGLAGYEQYF,TGTGCCAGTGGGGGACTAGCGGGCTACGAGCAGTACTTC
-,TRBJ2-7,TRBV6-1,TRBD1,CASSEGAGGSREQYF,TGTGCCAGCAGTGAAGGGGCAGGGGGCTCTAGGGAGCAGTACTTC
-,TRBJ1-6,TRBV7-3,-,CASSLTGTPLSDSPLHF,TGTGCCAGCAGCTTAACTGGGACACCTCTTTCGGATTCACCCCTCCACTTT
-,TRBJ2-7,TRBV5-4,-,CASSWSGEQYF,TGTGCCAGCAGCTGGTCGGGGGAGCAGTACTTC
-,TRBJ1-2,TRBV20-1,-,CSARGVGYTF,TGCAGTGCTAGAGGGGTTGGCTACACCTTC
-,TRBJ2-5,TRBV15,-,CATSRKAPPTGEQYF,TGTGCCACCAGCAGAAAGGCTCCACCCACGGGGGAGCAGTACTTC
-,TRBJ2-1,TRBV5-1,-,CASSLGNYNEQFF,TGCGCCAGCAGCTTGGGCAACTACAATGAGCAGTTCTTC
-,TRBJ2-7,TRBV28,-,CASRGWLGGGTDSYEQYF,TGTGCCAGCAGGGGGTGGTTAGGTGGCGGGACAGACTCCTACGAGCAGTACTTC
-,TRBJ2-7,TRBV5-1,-,CASSYYRRSYEQYF,TGCGCCAGCAGTTACTACAGGAGGTCCTACGAGCAGTACTTC
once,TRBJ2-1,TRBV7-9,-,CASSARRGSGYNEQFF,TGTGCCAGCAGCGCGAGACGAGGTAGCGGCTACAATGAGCAGTTCTTC
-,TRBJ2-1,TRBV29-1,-,CSVDRDSPSFNEQFF,TGCAGCGTTGACCGGGACTCTCCTTCGTTCAATGAGCAGTTCTTC
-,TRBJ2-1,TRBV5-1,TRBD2,CASSAGLAGSYNEQFF,TGCGCCAGCAGCGCTGGACTAGCGGGCTCCTACAATGAGCAGTTCTTC
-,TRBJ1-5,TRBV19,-,CASRRGRGRGTLSNQPQHF,TGTGCCAGTAGAAGGGGTAGAGGGAGAGGGACCTTGAGCAATCAGCCCCAGCATTTT
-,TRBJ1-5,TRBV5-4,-,CASSLGGSNQPQHF,TGTGCCAGCAGCTTGGGGGGCAGCAATCAGCCCCAGCATTTT
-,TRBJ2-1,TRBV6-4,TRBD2,CASRNSGSGSNEQFF,TGTGCCAGCAGAAATAGCGGGAGTGGGTCAAATGAGCAGTTCTTC
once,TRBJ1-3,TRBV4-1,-,CASSQVEFAGNTIYF,TGCGCCAGCAGCCAAGTGGAGTTTGCTGGAAACACCATATATTTT
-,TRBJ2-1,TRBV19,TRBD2,CASTIGGLGSEQFF,TGTGCCAGTACCATAGGGGGACTAGGCTCTGAGCAGTTCTTC
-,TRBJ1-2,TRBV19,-,CASNSVGAYGYTF,TGTGCCAGCAATTCAGTCGGGGCCTATGGCTACACCTTC
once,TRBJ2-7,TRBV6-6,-,CASSYSPSGMNYEQYF,TGTGCCAGCAGTTACTCCCCCTCCGGGATGAATTACGAGCAGTACTTC
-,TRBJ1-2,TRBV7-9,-,CASSLVSANYGYTF,TGTGCCAGCAGCTTAGTGTCCGCTAACTATGGCTACACCTTC
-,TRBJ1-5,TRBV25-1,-,CASSTTEFSNQPQHF,TGTGCCAGCAGTACGACAGAGTTTAGCAATCAGCCCCAGCATTTT
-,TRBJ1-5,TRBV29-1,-,CSVASGSNQPQHF,TGCAGCGTTGCCTCAGGGAGCAATCAGCCCCAGCATTTT
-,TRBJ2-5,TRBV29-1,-,CSVEIGGGEQYF,TGCAGCGTTGAGATAGGGGGTGGGGAGCAGTACTTC
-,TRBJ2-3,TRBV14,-,CASSRSGSADTQYF,TGTGCCAGCAGCCGTAGCGGTAGTGCAGATACGCAGTATTTT
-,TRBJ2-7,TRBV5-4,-,CASSLAGGSEQYF,TGTGCCAGCAGCTTGGCCGGGGGATCCGAGCAGTACTTC
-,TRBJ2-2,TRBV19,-,CAVLETNTGELFF,TGTGCCGTACTAGAAACGAACACCGGGGAGCTGTTTTTT